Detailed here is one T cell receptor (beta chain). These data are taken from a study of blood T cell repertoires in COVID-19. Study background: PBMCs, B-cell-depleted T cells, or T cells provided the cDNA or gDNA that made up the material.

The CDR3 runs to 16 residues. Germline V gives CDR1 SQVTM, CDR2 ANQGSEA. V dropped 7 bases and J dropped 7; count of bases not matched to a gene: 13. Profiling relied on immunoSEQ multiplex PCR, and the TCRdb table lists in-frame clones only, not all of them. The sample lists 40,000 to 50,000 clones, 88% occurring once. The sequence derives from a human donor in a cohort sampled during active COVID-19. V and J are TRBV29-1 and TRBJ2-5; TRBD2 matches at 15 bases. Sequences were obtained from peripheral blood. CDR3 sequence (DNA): TGCAGCGGCTCCGGGACTAGCGGGAGGCCCAATTGGACCCAGTACTTC. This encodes CSGSGTSGRPNWTQYF.